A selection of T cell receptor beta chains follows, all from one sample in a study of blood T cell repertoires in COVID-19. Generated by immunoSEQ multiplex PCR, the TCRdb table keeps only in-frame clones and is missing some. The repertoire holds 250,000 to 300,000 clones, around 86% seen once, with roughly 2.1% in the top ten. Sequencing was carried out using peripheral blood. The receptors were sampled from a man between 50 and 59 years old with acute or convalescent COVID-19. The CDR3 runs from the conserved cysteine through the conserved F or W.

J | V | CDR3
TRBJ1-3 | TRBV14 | CASSQLRDRMAGNTIYF
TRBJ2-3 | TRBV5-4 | CASSSAGTGGTDTQYF
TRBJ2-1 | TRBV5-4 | CASSLPRGASGGGEQFF
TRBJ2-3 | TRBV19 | CASSNPKGEGSTDTQYF
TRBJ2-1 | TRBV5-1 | CASSLTPRNEQFF
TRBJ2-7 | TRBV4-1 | CASSQLGTSAEQYF
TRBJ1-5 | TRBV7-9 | CASSLGTGVFDQPQHF
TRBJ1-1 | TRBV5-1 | CASSWNREVGTEAFF
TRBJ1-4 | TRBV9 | CASSVEGRANEKLFF
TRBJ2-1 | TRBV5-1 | CASSSAVSSYNEQFF
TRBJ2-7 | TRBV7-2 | CASSLRDTFYEQYF
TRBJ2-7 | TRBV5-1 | CASSLVQTTSSYEQYF
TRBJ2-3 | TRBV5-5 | CASSWGVDTQYF
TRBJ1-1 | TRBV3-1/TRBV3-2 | CASSEIQGNTEAFF
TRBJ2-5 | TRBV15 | CATSTIGMSRGETQYF
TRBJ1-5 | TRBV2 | CASSSHQPQHF
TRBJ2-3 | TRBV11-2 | CASSPRLAGGSTDTQYF
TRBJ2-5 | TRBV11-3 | CASSLGSKTQYF
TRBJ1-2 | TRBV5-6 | CASSLGPLSTYGYTF
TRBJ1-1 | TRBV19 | CASSIRQGRAFF
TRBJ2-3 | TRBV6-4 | CASSHEGSTDTQYF
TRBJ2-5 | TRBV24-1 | CATSAGRTAKETQYF
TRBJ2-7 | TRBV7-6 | CASSDPTGTGGTYEQYF
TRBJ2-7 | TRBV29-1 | CSVEGAGGIYEQYF
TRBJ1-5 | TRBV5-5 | CASSFSGRQGGDQPQHF
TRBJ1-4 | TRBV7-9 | CASSIGQGEKLFF
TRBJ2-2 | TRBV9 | CASSGIPARGSGDSNTGELFF
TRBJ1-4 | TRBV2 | CASKDRVTTNEKLFF
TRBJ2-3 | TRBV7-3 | CASSPLLADTQYF
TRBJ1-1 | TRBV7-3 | CASSSQTGTEAFF
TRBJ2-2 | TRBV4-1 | CASSQRTSGAGELFF
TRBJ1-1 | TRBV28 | CASSLRQRPEAFF
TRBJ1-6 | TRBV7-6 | CASSRDGNYSPLHF
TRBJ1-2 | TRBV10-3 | CAISARTGDGGYTF
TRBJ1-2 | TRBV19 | CASSIGWQRYGYTF
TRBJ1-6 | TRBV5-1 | CATKTDPSSYNSPLHF
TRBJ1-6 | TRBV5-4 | CASSLAQGQGNNSPLHF
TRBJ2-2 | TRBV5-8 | CAGLKFANTGELFF
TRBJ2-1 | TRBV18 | CASSPQTAYNEQFF
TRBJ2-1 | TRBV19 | CASSIGTGGGSYNEQFF
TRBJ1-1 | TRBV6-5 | CASSYGTLSEAFF
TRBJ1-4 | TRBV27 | CATMRLGTGPEKLFF
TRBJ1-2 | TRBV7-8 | CASSSQGSGYTF
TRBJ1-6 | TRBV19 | CASMGGSYNSPLHF
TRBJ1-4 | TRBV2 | CASSRQGNEKLFF
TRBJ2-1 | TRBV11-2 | CASSSISGGADEQFF
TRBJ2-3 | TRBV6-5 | CTSEAQGTDTQYF
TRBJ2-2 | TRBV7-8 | CASSLAWDRDTGELFF
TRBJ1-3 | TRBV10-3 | CAISGDRDGNTIYF
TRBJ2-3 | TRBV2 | CATTEGLPTDTQYF
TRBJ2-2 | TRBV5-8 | CASSPGLTYTGELFF
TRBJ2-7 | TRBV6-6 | CASSFPLDSYGEQYF
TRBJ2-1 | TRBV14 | CASSRGLEKLFF
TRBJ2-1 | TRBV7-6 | CASRPSGGARNEQFF